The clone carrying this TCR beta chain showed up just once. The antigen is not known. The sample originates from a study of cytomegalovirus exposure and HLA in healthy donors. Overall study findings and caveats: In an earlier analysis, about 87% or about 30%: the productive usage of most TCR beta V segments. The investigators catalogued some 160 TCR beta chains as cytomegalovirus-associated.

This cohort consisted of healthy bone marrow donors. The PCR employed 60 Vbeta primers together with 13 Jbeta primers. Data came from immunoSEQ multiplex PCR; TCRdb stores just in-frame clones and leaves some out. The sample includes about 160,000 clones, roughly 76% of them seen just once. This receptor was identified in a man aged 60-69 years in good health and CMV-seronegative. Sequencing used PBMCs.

CDR3 protein: CASTLLGTQYF. The CDR3 DNA is TGTGCCAGCACCCTTCTCGGTACGCAGTATTTT. This rearrangement joins TRBV6-5 to TRBJ2-3; the D is unclear. Germline V gene sequence: CDR1 MNHEY, CDR2 SVGAGI. This CDR3 is built from 11 residues. Trimming removed 7 bases from V and 8 bases from J, with 10 bases in between.